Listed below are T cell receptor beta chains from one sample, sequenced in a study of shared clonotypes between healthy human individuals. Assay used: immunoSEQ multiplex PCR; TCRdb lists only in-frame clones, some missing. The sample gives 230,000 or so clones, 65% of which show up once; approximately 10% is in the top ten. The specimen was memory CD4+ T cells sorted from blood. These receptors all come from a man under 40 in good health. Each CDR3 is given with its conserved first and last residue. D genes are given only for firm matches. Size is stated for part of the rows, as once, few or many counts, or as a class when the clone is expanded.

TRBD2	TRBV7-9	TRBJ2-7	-	TGTGCCAGCAGCCCTGGGACTACGCCAACCTACGAGCAGTACTTC	CASSPGTTPTYEQYF
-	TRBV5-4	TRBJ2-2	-	TGTGCCAGCAGCTTGTGGGGGATGGGGGACACCGGGGAGCTGTTTTTT	CASSLWGMGDTGELFF
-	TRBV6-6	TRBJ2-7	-	TGTGCCAGCAGTTACTCGTTCGGGACCTCCTACGAGCAGTACTTC	CASSYSFGTSYEQYF
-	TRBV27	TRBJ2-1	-	TGTGCCAGCAGTTCGTTACCCTTGTTGACAACCGAAGGTCAGCAGTTCTTC	CASSSLPLLTTEGQQFF
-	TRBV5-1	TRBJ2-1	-	TGCGCCAGCAGCTTGGTAGGGGGAGGGTTATATGAGCAGTTCTTC	CASSLVGGGLYEQFF
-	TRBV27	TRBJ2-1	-	TGTGCCGCGAAAGGCTCCTACAATGAGCAGTTCTTC	CAAKGSYNEQFF
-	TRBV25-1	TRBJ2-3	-	TGTGCCAGCAGTGAATACGGCAGACCCACAGATACGCAGTATTTT	CASSEYGRPTDTQYF
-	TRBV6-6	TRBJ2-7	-	TGTGCCAGCAAAGGGGGAACCTACGAGCAGTACTTC	CASKGGTYEQYF
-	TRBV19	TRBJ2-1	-	TGTGCCAGTAGTATAGGCTTGGGGTTCAGCTCCTACAATGAGCAGTTCTTC	CASSIGLGFSSYNEQFF
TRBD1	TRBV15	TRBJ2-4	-	TGTGCCACCAGCAGAGATGGTCGCCTACAGGGGCGAGGAGTCAAAAACATTCAGTACTTC	CATSRDGRLQGRGVKNIQYF
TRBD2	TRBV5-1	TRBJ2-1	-	TGCGCCAGCAGCCCCACGGGGGGGAAGATGTTCTTC	CASSPTGGKMFF
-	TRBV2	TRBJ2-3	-	TGTGCCAGCAGTCAGGGGCGGGTGGCAGATACGCAGTATTTT	CASSQGRVADTQYF
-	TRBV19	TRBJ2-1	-	TGTGCCAGTATTGGGCAGGGTAACGATGAGCAGTTCTTC	CASIGQGNDEQFF
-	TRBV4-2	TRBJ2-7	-	TGTGCCAGCAGCCGTAGACAGACCGAATACTCCTACGAGCAGTACTTC	CASSRRQTEYSYEQYF
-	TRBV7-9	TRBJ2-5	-	TGTGCCAGCAGTTATAGACTGAGCGGGCAAGAGACCCAGTACTTC	CASSYRLSGQETQYF
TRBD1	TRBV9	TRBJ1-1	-	TGTGCCAGCAGCGTAGGAGGGGGCGCGAAATTGACTGAAGCTTTCTTT	CASSVGGGAKLTEAFF
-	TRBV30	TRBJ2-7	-	TGTGCCTGGAGGACGATAGCCGGGACGAAGAGCTCCTACGAGCAGTACTTC	CAWRTIAGTKSSYEQYF
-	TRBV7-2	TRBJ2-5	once	TGTGCCAGCAGCGCCCGGCGCTCGGAAGAGACCCAGTACTTC	CASSARRSEETQYF
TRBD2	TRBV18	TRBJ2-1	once	TGTGCCAGCTTTCCTTCCAAAGCGGGAGCGTCCTACAATGAGCAGTTCTTC	CASFPSKAGASYNEQFF
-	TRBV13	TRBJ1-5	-	TGTGCCAGCAGCTTAGGTGGAGGGCGAAGCAATCAGCCCCAGCATTTT	CASSLGGGRSNQPQHF
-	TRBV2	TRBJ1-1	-	TGTGCCAGCAGTGAAGCGGGGCCCGAGGGCACTGAAGCTTTCTTT	CASSEAGPEGTEAFF
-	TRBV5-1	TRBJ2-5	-	TGCGCCAGCAGCCTTCGGCAGGGAGGTGAGACCCAGTACTTC	CASSLRQGGETQYF
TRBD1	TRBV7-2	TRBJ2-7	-	TGTGCCAGCAGCCCACCGGGACAGGGGGCTTCGTACGAGCAGTACTTC	CASSPPGQGASYEQYF
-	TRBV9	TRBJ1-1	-	TGTGCCAGCAGCGTAGTGGGGGAGGGGAGTCCTGAAGCTTTCTTT	CASSVVGEGSPEAFF
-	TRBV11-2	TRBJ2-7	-	TGTGCCAGCAGCTTAGTTCCTAGGTCCTACGAGCAGTACTTC	CASSLVPRSYEQYF
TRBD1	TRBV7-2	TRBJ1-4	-	TGTGCCAGCAGCCAGGGGGGCCCCCGAGGGCTGTTTTTT	CASSQGGPRGLFF
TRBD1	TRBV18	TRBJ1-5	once	TGTGCCAGCTCATCCCGGACAGGGGTTCAGCCCCAGCATTTT	CASSSRTGVQPQHF
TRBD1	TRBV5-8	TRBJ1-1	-	TGTGCCAGCAGCTATTTTCGGACAGGCCTCCGTGAAGCTTTCTTT	CASSYFRTGLREAFF
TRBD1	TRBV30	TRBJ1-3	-	TGTGCCTGGAGCATCGACAGGGGCACTGGAAACACCATATATTTT	CAWSIDRGTGNTIYF
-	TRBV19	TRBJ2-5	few	TGTGCCAGCAGCATGGGTAAGGGGCTTGGTGAGACCCAGTACTTC	CASSMGKGLGETQYF
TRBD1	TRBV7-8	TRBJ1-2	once	TGTGCCAGCAGCCCCATACCGGGACAGATAACCTATGGCTACACCTTC	CASSPIPGQITYGYTF
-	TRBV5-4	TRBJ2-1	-	TGTGCCAGCAGCTTGACCGCGACAGATAATGAGCAGTTCTTC	CASSLTATDNEQFF
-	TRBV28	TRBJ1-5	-	TGTGCCAGTTGGACAGTGAATCAGCCCCAGCATTTT	CASWTVNQPQHF
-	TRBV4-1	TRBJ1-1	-	TGCGCCAGCAGCTCACCCGGGGGGGGGAACACTGAAGCTTTCTTT	CASSSPGGGNTEAFF
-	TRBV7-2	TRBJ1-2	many	TGTGCCAGCAGCCCCCGGGCCTTGGTGGGCTATGGCTACACCTTC	CASSPRALVGYGYTF
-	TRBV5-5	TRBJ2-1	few	TGTGCCAGCAGCCTTACGCGAAATGAGCAGTTCTTC	CASSLTRNEQFF
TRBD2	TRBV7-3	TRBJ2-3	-	TGTGCCAGCAGCCCGAGCGGGGGGGGAAATACGCAGTATTTT	CASSPSGGGNTQYF
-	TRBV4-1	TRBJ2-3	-	TGCGCCAGTGCCCAAGCACCGTTTAGCACAGATACGCAGTATTTT	CASAQAPFSTDTQYF
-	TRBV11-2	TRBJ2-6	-	TGTGCCAGCAGCTTCGACGGCAGTAGCTCTGGGGCCAACGTCCTGACTTTC	CASSFDGSSSGANVLTF
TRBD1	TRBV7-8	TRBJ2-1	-	TGTGCCAGCAGCTTACGTCAGGGGGCTTACAATGAGCAGTTCTTC	CASSLRQGAYNEQFF
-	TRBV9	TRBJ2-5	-	TGTGCCAGCAGCGTAGAGTGGGGGGGGCGAGAGACCCAGTACTTC	CASSVEWGGRETQYF
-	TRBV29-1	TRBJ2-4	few	TGCAGCGTTGGGGACGGACTAGCCAAAAACATTCAGTACTTC	CSVGDGLAKNIQYF
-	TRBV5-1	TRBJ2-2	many	TGCGCCAGCAGCCCCTTTGCGGGGTCGAACACCGGGGAGCTGTTTTTT	CASSPFAGSNTGELFF
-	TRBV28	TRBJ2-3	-	TGTGCCAGCAGTCCCCCCGATCGGGACACAGATACGCAGTATTTT	CASSPPDRDTDTQYF